This entry features one T cell receptor beta chain sequence. Antigen unknown. The data belong to a study of response to subunit inactivated influenza vaccine. General observations from the study: The authors proposed limited new T cell recruitment per seasonal influenza vaccination.

TCRdb re-analysed the RT-PCR reads in MiXCR, keeping a single row per CDR3 protein. The sample has some 300,000 distinct CDR3 sequences; around 20% are singletons. Germline V CDR1 and CDR2: MRHNA, SNTAGT. V shed 6 bases and J shed 1 base, with 21 bases lying between them. The CDR3 contains 17 residues. The chain employs TRBV6-4 and TRBJ1-1; tentatively, D is TRBD1 (6 bases). The sequence derives from a man aged 45-69 years who received an inactivated influenza vaccine. The sequencing here drew on PBMCs from blood, taken approximately 20 months after vaccination. CDR3 amino acids: CASRGQGPFEGNTEAFF. In DNA, the CDR3 is TGTGCCAGCAGAGGTCAGGGGCCCTTCGAGGGGAACACTGAAGCTTTCTTT.